This record looks at one T cell receptor (beta chain) sequence and its context. The CDR3 is made up of 15 amino acids. V dropped 6 bases and J dropped 2 bases, with 13 bases sitting between them. Germline V CDR1 and CDR2: SGHTA, FQGTGA. This entry comes from a study of T-cell reconstitution after alpha-beta-depleted transplantation in children. This sample's TCRbeta library carried unique molecular identifier barcodes. TCRdb re-analysed the PCR reads in MiXCR, keeping a single row per CDR3 protein. The sample holds 420,000 or so distinct CDR3 sequences; about a tenth are singletons and the top ten take over 4.5%.

Sequencing used PBMCs from the stem cell graft donor, obtained from the stem cell graft. The source of this sequence is a human donor who donated a stem cell graft to a child with acute myeloid leukemia. The chain recombines TRBV7-3 with TRBJ2-2, with D maybe TRBD1 (5 bases). The CDR3 coding sequence is TGTGCCAGCAGGACCGGAGACAGTAACACCGGGGAGCTGTTTTTT. Residues: CASRTGDSNTGELFF.